This T cell receptor beta chain was sequenced in a study of regulatory T cells in long-lasting Graves disease (dated by TCRdb to 2020 to 2022). For context, the study as a whole: Antithyroid drugs had been taken for less than 3 months by newly diagnosed Graves' disease patients. Peripheral blood TCR sequencing and RNA sequencing compared persistent Graves' disease patients with newly diagnosed Graves' disease patients. The study took place in China and was registered as a clinical trial. A total of about 33 samples were covered by TCR sequencing, comprising approximately 13 persistent and some 20 newly diagnosed Graves' disease patients. Study-wide conclusions, independent of this receptor: The study examined only peripheral blood because the primary lesion, thyroid tissue, could not be accessed. Patients with persistent disease shared more public clonotypes (around 2,500) than newly diagnosed patients did (966). Only the TCR beta chain was sequenced and analyzed. The authors noted that the small sample size was a limitation that may lower accuracy. TRBV28, TRBJ1-2 and TRBJ2-5 were preferentially used in persistent disease, while TRBV20-1 and TRBJ2-1 were favored in newly diagnosed disease. Persistent Graves' disease patients showed lower TCR Shannon entropy and fewer highly expanded clones than newly diagnosed patients, suggesting clonal expansion.

Library construction relied on multiplex PCR. For sequencing, an Illumina HiSeq 4000 was employed. To build TCR beta libraries, CDR3 regions were amplified by Arm-PCR using iRepertoire HTBI primers. PCR products were gel purified before sequencing. Turning to the authors' computational methods: Gene usage analysis of CDR3 amino acid clonotypes relied on the roughly 60 TRBV and 15 or so TRBJ segments identified across samples. COPE and FqMerger were used to merge filtered high-quality paired reads into contigs. BLAST was used to align contigs to IMGT TRBV, TRBD and TRBJ reference genes, and CDR3 was defined according to IMGT. Clonotypes above 0.1% frequency were classified as highly expanded clones. Repertoire diversity was measured by Shannon entropy, and V-J evenness by the Gini coefficient. A clonotype found in more than one individual was treated as public. Starting from the raw public reads, TCRdb applied fastp trimming at Q25, assembled clones with MiXCR and retained in-frame beta chains. Duplicate CDR3 protein sequences are folded into a single record with the most common DNA and genes. The V and J calls here are based on TCRdb, not the publication. The sample data list approximately 400,000 distinct CDR3 sequences, and about 15% of these were observed just once. The top ten clonotypes cover about 8.3% of the sample.

There are many counts of this clonotype. This receptor's antigen is unknown. No base qualities exist here, and no much larger clone lies one base off it. The sample's time point label is to be understood as: newly diagnosed GD, antithyroid drugs for less than 3 months. RNA was extracted from PBMCs in TRIzol for both TCR sequencing and RNA sequencing. The diagnosis of Graves' disease was made according to American Thyroid Association guidelines. Patients were recruited from an endocrinology department in Xi'an, China. Each patient gave roughly 10 milliliters of peripheral blood, collected in an EDTA anticoagulant tube. Ficoll Paque Plus density gradient separation was used to isolate PBMCs, and no further T cell sorting was done. An Agilent 2100 Bioanalyzer and agarose gel were used to assess RNA quality, and a NanoDrop 2000 was used to measure RNA concentration. Based on the germline V gene, the CDR1 and CDR2 sequences are SGHRS and YFSETQ. Trimming removed 4 bases from V and 4 bases from J; the gene matches leave 7 bases unexplained. The CDR3 has 14 amino acids, counting the end cysteine and phenylalanine. Solely the CDR3 DNA is kept, with 42 bases framed from the first base.

Another study also made use of these data, one on T cells in Graves' hyperthyroidism and ophthalmopathy. Per the second study: Graves' hyperthyroidism was defined as stable when no progression to ophthalmopathy occurred over 18 months of follow-up. Hyperthyroidism patients were aged 18 to 65 years and newly diagnosed, with disease duration of less than 2 months. Patients with uncontrolled infections, other autoimmune diseases, pregnancy or lactation were excluded. Diagnoses were based on clinical symptoms, serum thyroxine and TRAb, thyroid ultrasound and orbital computed tomography. The TCR CDR3 was subjected to a first round of RT-PCR using the HTBI primer set and the Qiagen OneStep RT-PCR kit. Most expanded thyroid clonotypes (frequency above 0.001) were also detected in blood, suggesting blood repertoires may reflect thyroid immune responses. A model built on a 13 V-J signature distinguished ophthalmopathy from stable hyperthyroidism, reaching 85% to 90% sensitivity and around 81% specificity in cross-validation and 80%/75% in testing. During validation, the model predicted progression to ophthalmopathy a median of approximately 6 months ahead of onset, with almost 71% sensitivity and about 72% specificity. To identify distinguishing TCR V-J signatures, a discovery cohort of around 100 patients was used, comprising approximately 40 with Graves' ophthalmopathy and under 60 with stable Graves' hyperthyroidism. Prospective prediction of ophthalmopathy was tested in an independent validation cohort consisting of some 18 hyperthyroidism patients and around 16 patients who later progressed to ophthalmopathy. For training and testing, the 100 patients in the discovery cohort were randomly divided in a 7:3 ratio. In addition, the study compared T-cell repertoires in thyroid tissue and in blood from roughly six Graves' hyperthyroidism patients. After sampling, hyperthyroidism patients received methimazole starting at 30 mg daily, and ophthalmopathy patients received high-dose intravenous methylprednisolone. A second multiplex PCR round built the libraries, followed by size selection and purification. Sequencing of the libraries was done on an Illumina HiSeq2000 using paired-end 100 bp reads. SOAPnuke was used to process the raw data, throwing out any read that contained adapters or uncalled bases, had a mean Phred below 15, or lacked an exact constant-primer or identifier match. COPE v1.2.5 was used to merge high-quality paired reads, and clonotypes were defined as unique nucleotide sequences. MiTCR v1.1 was used to align the clonotypes against IMGT TRBV, TRBD and TRBJ reference segments. Only V-J combinations with frequency above 0.0001, covering about 99% of repertoires, were analysed. A TCS score was defined as the ratio between F50 (clonal expansion) and ExV (chaos), using BLOSUM62-based TCRdist between CDR3 peptides within each V-J. Welch's t-statistics and random forest reduced roughly 500 V-J features to roughly 13, which were used in a naive Bayes classifier (R e1071). No statistical method was used to fix the sample size in advance, and group allocation was not hidden from the investigators. The paper reports TCR Vbeta CDR3 sequencing of approximately 140 peripheral blood samples: under 45 ophthalmopathy, fewer than 80 hyperthyroidism and 17 progressor patients.

The chain couples TRBV5-1 to TRBJ1-1; TRBD1 aligns with 7 central bases. This TCR was recovered from a woman aged 40 to 50 with Graves disease. Donor details come from another sample of the same person, matched by shared clones. Sequenced material: peripheral blood mononuclear cells (PBMCs), taken at new diagnosis, from a patient treated with antithyroid drugs. The DNA reads as follows: TGCGCCAGCAGCCCGGGACAGTTGACCACTGAAGCTTTCTTT. Translated, it gives CASSPGQLTTEAFF. Full variable domain (CDR3 extended with the reference TRBV5-1 and TRBJ1-1 proteins): KAGVTQTPRYLIKTRGQQVTLSCSPISGHRSVSWYQQTPGQGLQFLFEYFSETQRNKGNFPGRFSGRQFSNSRSEMNVSTLELGDSALYLCASSPGQLTTEAFFGQGTRLTVV.